Below, 23 T cell receptor beta chains from the same sample are listed, as sequenced in a study of T cell responses to AZD1222 COVID-19 vaccine. TCRdb's copy holds only in-frame clones and misses some; the assay was immunoSEQ multiplex PCR. The table records 95,000 to 150,000 clones, roughly nine tenths of them present only once. Here the sequenced sample was peripheral blood, taken on day 0 of AZD1222 vaccination. The receptors come from an adult in good health.

V and J are TRBV10-3 and TRBJ1-5; 7 nucleotides match TRBD1. Losses at the gene ends were 10 bases for V and 5 bases for J; bases not matched to a gene: 8. The CDR3 is 13 amino acids. In germline, CDR1 is ENHRY, CDR2 SYGVKD. CDR3 protein: CATARGWDQPQHF. In DNA form, the CDR3 reads TGTGCCACCGCCAGGGGGTGGGATCAGCCCCAGCATTTT.

The chain employs TRBV27 and TRBJ2-7; 7 bases align to TRBD1. This CDR3 has 14 amino acids. From germline, CDR1 is MNHEY and CDR2 SMNVEV (reference sequence). Trimming took 4 bases from V and 4 from J; bases not matched to a gene: 7. This chain's CDR3 is CASSSRTGEYEQYF. The CDR3 DNA reads TGTGCCAGCAGTTCGCGTACAGGGGAGTACGAGCAGTACTTC.

The CDR3 loop reads CASSLKAERTDEQFF. The CDR3 DNA follows: TGCGCCAGCAGCTTGAAAGCAGAACGGACAGATGAGCAGTTCTTC. The chain combines TRBV5-1 with TRBJ2-1; the D gene is possibly TRBD1 (6 bases). CDR3 length: 15 residues. V shed 1 base and J shed 8 bases, with 16 bases lying between them. Germline CDR1 reads SGHRS; CDR2 reads YFSETQ. Full variable domain (remainder filled in from reference TRBV5-1 and TRBJ2-1): KAGVTQTPRYLIKTRGQQVTLSCSPISGHRSVSWYQQTPGQGLQFLFEYFSETQRNKGNFPGRFSGRQFSNSRSEMNVSTLELGDSALYLCASSLKAERTDEQFFGPGTRLTVL.

This chain joins TRBV29-1 and TRBJ2-3; maybe TRBD2 (6 bases). From germline, CDR1 is SQVTM and CDR2 ANQGSEA. V was clipped by 5 bases and J by 0 bases, with 9 bases between them. The CDR3 is made up of 13 amino acids. DNA of the CDR3: TGCAGCGTTCGGAGGGGCAGCACAGATACGCAGTATTTT. It yields the protein CSVRRGSTDTQYF.

The genes are TRBV18 and TRBJ1-6, with D uncertain. V lost 2 bases and J 2 bases, leaving 13 bases between the germline ends. Germline CDR1 reads KGHSH; CDR2 reads LQKENI. CDR3 size: 17 residues. The CDR3 region has the DNA TGTGCCAGCTCACCAGTGGTTTCCAGAGCCTATAATTCACCCCTCCACTTT. This codes for CASSPVVSRAYNSPLHF.

This chain links TRBV28 with TRBJ2-1; 7 positions match TRBD2. CDR1 is MDHEN, CDR2 SYDVKM, per germline. After removal of 3 bases from V and 0 bases from J, the junction contained 14 bases not matched to a gene. The CDR3 contains 19 residues. DNA for the CDR3: TGTGCCAGCAGTTTCGCTAGAGGGGAGGGGACGAGCTCCTACAATGAGCAGTTCTTC. Residues: CASSFARGEGTSSYNEQFF.

The chain joins TRBV24-1 to TRBJ2-3; D uncertain. The CDR3 has 14 amino acids. V was shortened by 6 bases and J by 6 bases, with 15 bases between the two germline ends. CDR1 and CDR2 (germline): KGHDR, SFDVKD. In DNA, the CDR3 is TGTGCCACCAGTCCTAGACACCCCGGGGATACGCAGTATTTT. Encoded protein: CATSPRHPGDTQYF.

V gene TRBV10-3 combines with J gene TRBJ1-1; 9 nucleotides match TRBD1. From germline, CDR1 is ENHRY and CDR2 SYGVKD. The V and J ends lost 6 bases and 0 bases, in that order; junction bases with no gene match: 5. The CDR3 has 15 residues. The CDR3 reads CAIRPGTGMNTEAFF. CDR3 DNA sequence: TGTGCCATCAGACCAGGGACAGGGATGAACACTGAAGCTTTCTTT.

The chain combines TRBV2 with TRBJ1-5, with TRBD1 as a possible D gene (5 bases). Germline CDR1 and CDR2: SNHLY and FYNNEI. The CDR3 runs 15 residues. Trimming cost V 2 bases and J 8 bases, with 16 bases left between them. The CDR3 protein is CASSESAGFVEPQHF. The CDR3 DNA reads as TGTGCCAGCAGTGAATCGGCAGGGTTCGTCGAGCCCCAGCATTTT.

This sequence joins TRBV15 and TRBJ2-5; D perhaps matches TRBD1 (6 bases). The germline gives CDR1 LNHNV, CDR2 YYDKDF (reference sequence). Trimming took 4 bases from V and 3 from J, leaving 18 bases between them. The CDR3 is 16 amino acids. DNA for the CDR3: TGTGCCACCAGCACCCGGACAGATCCCTCGAAAGAGACCCAGTACTTC. Translating gives CATSTRTDPSKETQYF.

The chain combines TRBV28 with TRBJ2-1; the D is unclear. CDR3 length: 13 residues. Looked up from germline, CDR1 is MDHEN and CDR2 is SYDVKM. Deletions cut 1 base from V and 5 bases from J, with 6 bases between. Written as DNA, the CDR3 is TGTGCCAGCAGTTTATTTTCTGACAATGAGCAGTTCTTC. This translates into CASSLFSDNEQFF.

V and J are TRBV28 and TRBJ2-2; TRBD2 matches at 11 bases. The junction had 9 bases not matched to a gene; V was cut back by 5 bases and J by 4 bases. The CDR3 runs to 17 residues. The germline V gene has CDR1 MDHEN and CDR2 SYDVKM. The CDR3 DNA reads as TGTGCCAGCAGTCCCGGGGGACTAGCGGAGTCCACCGGGGAGCTGTTTTTT. Amino acid sequence: CASSPGGLAESTGELFF. Drawing the rest from reference TRBV28 and TRBJ2-2, the complete variable domain is DVKVTQSSRYLVKRTGEKVFLECVQDMDHENMFWYRQDPGLGLRLIYFSYDVKMKEKGDIPEGYSVSREKKERFSLILESASTNQTSMYLCASSPGGLAESTGELFFGEGSRLTVL.

This clone was seen only once. This rearrangement joins TRBV30 to TRBJ2-3; D remains unclear. CDR1 is GTSNPN and CDR2 is SVGIG in the germline V gene (reference sequence). The CDR3 totals 11 residues. Trimming pared 4 bases from V and 5 bases from J, leaving 7 bases between. In DNA form, the CDR3 reads TGTGCCTGGATATTTCGAGATACGCAGTATTTT. Translating it yields CAWIFRDTQYF.

The chain combines TRBV29-1 with TRBJ2-7; D tentatively reads TRBD1 or TRBD2 (6 bases each). V lost 6 bases and J 7 bases, leaving 19 bases between the germline ends. This CDR3 is built from 13 residues. The germline gives CDR1 SQVTM, CDR2 ANQGSEA. CDR3 residues: CSVEGTNRGEQYF. As DNA, the CDR3 is TGCAGCGTGGAGGGGACAAACAGAGGGGAGCAGTACTTC.

The genes are TRBV6-5 and TRBJ2-7, with 14 bases identical to TRBD2. The CDR3 spans 13 residues. Germline V gene sequence: CDR1 MNHEY, CDR2 SVGAGI. The V and J ends lost 6 bases and 7 bases, in that order; junction bases with no gene match: 2. The CDR3 reads CASSRTSGREQYF. The CDR3 nucleotides read TGTGCCAGCAGCAGGACTAGCGGGAGGGAGCAGTACTTC.

The chain has TRBV4-1 and TRBJ1-6; no reliable D call. CDR1 is MGHRA, CDR2 YSYEKL, per germline. The CDR3 sequence is 15 residues long. V was cut by 6 bases and J by 2 bases, with 11 bases left in between. The CDR3 sequence is CASRLNGAYNSPLHF. DNA of the CDR3: TGCGCCAGCAGGCTAAATGGGGCCTATAATTCACCCCTCCACTTT.

The chain combines TRBV7-2 with TRBJ1-2, with TRBD1 as a possible D gene (5 bases). V gave up 5 bases and J gave up 2 bases, with 15 bases separating them. CDR1 is SGHTA, CDR2 FQGNSA, per germline. This CDR3 has 15 residues. The CDR3 coding sequence is TGTGCCAGCAGCCCCGCGACAGATATGAACTATGGCTACACCTTC. Its translation: CASSPATDMNYGYTF. Drawing the rest from reference TRBV7-2 and TRBJ1-2, the complete variable domain is GAGVSQSPSNKVTEKGKDVELRCDPISGHTALYWYRQSLGQGLEFLIYFQGNSAPDKSGLPSDRFSAERTGGSVSTLTIQRTQQEDSAVYLCASSPATDMNYGYTFGSGTRLTVV.

The chain combines TRBV2 with TRBJ2-7; D gene uncertain. Trimming took off 4 bases at V and 7 bases at J, with 14 bases between the two ends. The V gene's germline CDR1 is SNHLY and CDR2 FYNNEI. The CDR3 contains 13 residues. CDR3 sequence (DNA): TGTGCCAGCAGTGCGGCTGGCAGCTGGGAGCAGTACTTC. Protein: CASSAAGSWEQYF.

The V call is TRBV6-5, the J call TRBJ2-2, with D hard to call. This CDR3 has 12 residues. Trimming stripped 5 bases from V and 1 base from J, with 2 bases between. The germline gives CDR1 MNHEY, CDR2 SVGAGI. The DNA for the CDR3 is TGTGCCAGCAGTCTGAACACCGGGGAGCTGTTTTTT. Translated: CASSLNTGELFF.

This chain uses TRBV5-1 with TRBJ2-3; 7 bases are shared with TRBD1. V trimming: 4 bases; J trimming: 0 bases; junction bases outside the gene matches: 5. Looked up from germline, CDR1 is SGHRS and CDR2 is YFSETQ. This CDR3 is built from 15 residues. In DNA, the CDR3 is TGCGCCAGCAGCCAACAGGGGTGGAGCACAGATACGCAGTATTTT. Protein: CASSQQGWSTDTQYF.

The chain carries TRBV10-3 and TRBJ2-5; no clear D gene. This CDR3 comprises 14 residues. Between the trimmed V and J ends, which lost 2 bases and 0 bases, there was a span of 7 bases. Germline V gene data show CDR1 as ENHRY and CDR2 as SYGVKD. The CDR3: CAISERPNQETQYF. In DNA form, the CDR3 reads TGTGCCATCAGTGAGCGGCCGAACCAAGAGACCCAGTACTTC.

The chain carries TRBV6-5 and TRBJ2-2; D might be TRBD2 (5 bases). The CDR3 runs to 16 residues. The V end lost 0 bases, the J end lost 4 bases, and 12 bases lay between the germline ends. Germline values: CDR1 MNHEY, CDR2 SVGAGI. As DNA, the CDR3 is TGTGCCAGCAGTTACTCGATTCGGGGTACCACCGGGGAGCTGTTTTTT. The encoded protein is CASSYSIRGTTGELFF.

The chain joins TRBV11-2 to TRBJ2-1; TRBD1 might be the D (6 bases). This CDR3 comprises 19 residues. The germline CDR1 and CDR2 sequences are SGHAT and FQNNGV. V was shortened by 1 base and J by 0 bases, with 19 bases between the two germline ends. This CDR3 is CASSLGGGLYQSSYNEQFF. CDR3 DNA sequence: TGTGCCAGCAGCTTAGGTGGGGGCCTCTACCAAAGCTCCTACAATGAGCAGTTCTTC.